The clone carrying this T cell receptor beta chain was counted between two and nine times. Antigen: not known. The data belong to a study of identical twins. General observations from the study: Conclusions came from cross-sectional statistical analysis, not from following the same donors. Those out-of-frame alpha sequences shared by twins showed an excess of low generation probability. Within monozygotic twins, out-of-frame TCR alpha sharing was underestimated by the models.

This CDR3 is 15 amino acids long. Germline V CDR1 and CDR2: WNHNN, SYGVQD (reference sequence). Trimming pared 7 bases from V and 2 bases from J, leaving 14 bases between. With no exceptions, donors were healthy Caucasians. From the 5' RACE reads, TCRdb called clonotypes with MiXCR, one entry per CDR3 protein. The sample has 700,000 or so distinct CDR3 sequences, 8.5% to 9% seen once. This sample was shared with a second study, whose subject was yellow fever vaccine responses in identical twins.

The V and J genes are TRBV10-1 and TRBJ2-2; possibly TRBD1 or TRBD2 for D (5 bases each). The receptor comes from a woman aged 18-30 years in good health. Source material: PBMCs. In DNA form, the CDR3 reads TGCGCCAGCACTCCCGGGGACGCCAACACCGGGGAGCTGTTTTTT. Translation: CASTPGDANTGELFF.